This T cell receptor (beta chain) was documented in a study of T cells expressing NK-cell markers. The overall study: Investigators obtained TCR beta repertoires from sorted CD3+CD56+NKG2C+, CD3+CD56+NKG2C- and CD3+CD56-NKG2C+ T cells.

Study outcomes and limitations: The study found these clonotypes also leading the CD3+CD56-NKG2C+ fraction in four donors.

In the case of this clonotype: Its antigen is as yet unknown.

TCR beta libraries carry UMIs added by 5'RACE template switching. From its re-call of the 5' RACE reads, TCRdb lists each CDR3 protein once, without DNA. Recorded for this sample: about 380,000 distinct CDR3 sequences. CDR1 is SGHKS, CDR2 YYEKEE, per germline (reference sequence). The CDR3 covers 11 residues. The gene calls are TRBV5-5 and TRBJ2-4; TCRdb proposes TRBD1, but this gene call is untestable without DNA. The sequence was obtained from a man between 18 and 69 years old in good health. The sequenced material came from blood T cells: a sorted CD56 or NKG2C T cell subset, CD4+ or CD8+ T cells, or bulk PBMC T cells (not recorded which). CDR3 amino acids: CASSYGQAAYF.